This is a list of T cell receptor beta chains from one sample in a study of shared clonotypes between healthy human individuals. Produced via immunoSEQ multiplex PCR; TCRdb's table is partial and in-frame only. The sample lists a few million clones, 80% to 95% occurring once. Material for sequencing was naive CD4+ T cells from PBMCs. All receptors come from a young man in good health. Some clones in this sample may be carry-over from other donors' samples. CDR3s include the opening cysteine and the closing phenylalanine or tryptophan. D genes are given only for firm matches. A row's size may be missing; if present it is once, few, many or a size class.

j_gene,abundance,d_gene,v_gene,CDR3nt,CDR3aa
TRBJ1-1,NA,NA,TRBV28,TGTGCCAGCAGTTTTCGGACGAACACTGAAGCTTTCTTT,CASSFRTNTEAFF
TRBJ1-2,once,NA,TRBV28,TGTGCCAGCCAAACAGGGTCTGGGGGCTACACCTTC,CASQTGSGGYTF
TRBJ1-1,NA,NA,TRBV11-2,TGTGCCAGCAGCTTTTCAGTGAACACTGAAGCTTTCTTT,CASSFSVNTEAFF
TRBJ2-7,NA,TRBD1,TRBV6-1,TGTGCCAGCAGTGAAGGGACAGGGTTTTCCTACGAGCAGTACTTC,CASSEGTGFSYEQYF
TRBJ1-5,NA,NA,TRBV5-6,TGTGCCAGCAGCTTTTGGGGGGGACGCGAGCCCCAGCATTTT,CASSFWGGREPQHF
TRBJ2-3,NA,TRBD2,TRBV5-6,TGTGCCAGCAGCCGACTAGCGGGAGGCCCCCGGTTGACAGATACGCAGTATTTT,CASSRLAGGPRLTDTQYF
TRBJ1-2,NA,TRBD1,TRBV6-5,TGTGCCAGCAGGGTCGGACAGGACAATGCTGGCTACACCTTC,CASRVGQDNAGYTF
TRBJ2-1,NA,NA,TRBV6-5,TGTGCCAGCCGGGCAGGGAACTACAATGAGCAGTTCTTC,CASRAGNYNEQFF
TRBJ2-7,NA,NA,TRBV11-2,TGTGCCAGCAGCTTAGCCCACCGGGGTGCCTACGAGCAGTACTTC,CASSLAHRGAYEQYF
TRBJ2-3,NA,NA,TRBV7-2,TGTGCCAGCAGCTTAGAGGGCCCGTCGCAGTATTTT,CASSLEGPSQYF
TRBJ2-1,NA,NA,TRBV5-5,TGTGCCAGCAGCTCTCCCGGACGGGGTTCCTACAATGAGCAGTTCTTC,CASSSPGRGSYNEQFF
TRBJ2-5,NA,TRBD1,TRBV7-3,TGTGCCAGCAGCCCGACAGGGGGGGAAGAGACCCAGTACTTC,CASSPTGGEETQYF
TRBJ2-1,NA,TRBD2,TRBV25-1,TGTGCCAGCAGCCTAGCGGGAGGGGGGGGTGAGCAGTTCTTC,CASSLAGGGGEQFF
TRBJ1-2,NA,NA,TRBV30,TGTGCCTGGAGTGTCTCTGGTCTGATCCGCACCTTC,CAWSVSGLIRTF
TRBJ2-1,NA,TRBD1,TRBV29-1,TGCAGCGGTGGACAGGGTTTTTACAATGAGCAGTTCTTC,CSGGQGFYNEQFF
TRBJ2-1,NA,NA,TRBV20-1,TGCAGTGCTAGCTCCGGGACCCACTTGTTCTTC,CSASSGTHLFF
TRBJ2-5,NA,NA,TRBV7-2,TGTGCCAGCAGCTTAGGACGGAGCAGGGGTCGAGAGACCCAGTACTTC,CASSLGRSRGRETQYF
TRBJ2-7,NA,NA,TRBV5-1,TGCGCCAGCAGCACCGGGACGGACTTTAGAGGCGAGCAGTACTTC,CASSTGTDFRGEQYF
TRBJ2-2,NA,NA,TRBV27,TGTGCCAGCAGTTTTAGGGTGACCGGGGAGCTGTTTTTT,CASSFRVTGELFF
TRBJ2-1,NA,NA,TRBV29-1,TGCAGCGTACGCGCTGCGCGGGGATCCTACAATGAGCAGTTCTTC,CSVRAARGSYNEQFF
TRBJ2-7,NA,NA,TRBV5-4,TGTGCCAGCAGCTTGGATGGGTTTAGCGGCTCCTTGGCAGGCTACGAGCAGTACTTC,CASSLDGFSGSLAGYEQYF
TRBJ1-2,NA,NA,TRBV19,TGTGCCAGTAGTATTCTATCAGGGTTCTACACCTTC,CASSILSGFYTF
TRBJ2-7,NA,TRBD1,TRBV9,TGTGCCAGCAGCGGGGGACAGGGGTCTCCCTACGAGCAGTACTTC,CASSGGQGSPYEQYF
TRBJ2-7,NA,TRBD2,TRBV2,TGTGCCAGCAGGGACGGACTAGCGGGAGCCTCCTCCTACGAGCAGTACTTC,CASRDGLAGASSYEQYF
TRBJ2-3,NA,NA,TRBV10-3,TGTGCCATCAGTGAAAATCGGGGGGCCACAGATACGCAGTATTTT,CAISENRGATDTQYF
TRBJ2-3,NA,TRBD2,TRBV9,TGTGCCAGCAGCGTAGGGGCGGCTAGCGGGAGGGGAGATACGCAGTATTTT,CASSVGAASGRGDTQYF
TRBJ1-2,NA,NA,TRBV2,TGTGCCAGCAGTGTCCAGTGGCCCACGAAAGGCTACACCTTC,CASSVQWPTKGYTF
TRBJ1-2,NA,NA,TRBV5-8,TGTGCCAGCAGCGTGGACTTACTCTGCACCTTC,CASSVDLLCTF
TRBJ2-1,NA,TRBD1,TRBV6-1,TGTGCCAGCAGTGACGGACAGGGACGGGTGTATCGTAATGAGCAGTTCTTC,CASSDGQGRVYRNEQFF
TRBJ1-4,NA,NA,TRBV27,TGTGCCAGCAGTTTAAATAGGGGCAGCCGGAATGAAAAACTGTTTTTT,CASSLNRGSRNEKLFF
TRBJ1-5,NA,NA,TRBV7-2,TGTGCCAGCAGCTTACTATCAGGTAGGGGCAATCAGCCCCAGCATTTT,CASSLLSGRGNQPQHF
TRBJ2-7,NA,NA,TRBV7-9,TGTGCCAGCAGCTTAGGGGAACAGGCCAACTACGAGCAGTACTTC,CASSLGEQANYEQYF
TRBJ1-3,NA,NA,TRBV28,TGTGCCAGCATCAAATTCTCTGGAAACACCATATATTTT,CASIKFSGNTIYF
TRBJ1-1,NA,NA,TRBV9,TGTGCCAGCTCCCGCCACCCTCGGGGGGCGCTTTCGGGGGTCGAGACTGAAGCTTTCTTT,CASSRHPRGALSGVETEAFF
TRBJ2-2,NA,TRBD2,TRBV18,TGTGCCAGCTCACCAGGACTAGCGGGAGTCCGGGGGGAGCTGTTTTTT,CASSPGLAGVRGELFF
TRBJ2-1,NA,NA,TRBV5-1,TGCGCCAGCAGTCTAGCCACCTACAATGAGCAGTTCTTC,CASSLATYNEQFF
TRBJ2-3,NA,NA,TRBV28,TGTGCCAGCAGTTTAGCGGCAGGGCGGGCAGATACGCAGTATTTT,CASSLAAGRADTQYF
TRBJ2-1,NA,TRBD2,TRBV5-1,TGCGCCAGCAGCTTGATGGCGGGAGGGTACAATGAGCAGTTCTTC,CASSLMAGGYNEQFF
TRBJ1-1,NA,NA,TRBV4-3,TGCGCCAGCAGTTTGAGGCAGGGGATTGAAGCTTTCTTT,CASSLRQGIEAFF
TRBJ2-2,NA,NA,TRBV5-1,TGCGCCAGCAGCTTGGGGACATCGACCGGGGAGCTGTTTTTT,CASSLGTSTGELFF
TRBJ1-2,NA,TRBD1,TRBV7-9,TGTGCCAGCAGCTTAGTGGAGACAGGGGGCGATGGCTACACCTTC,CASSLVETGGDGYTF